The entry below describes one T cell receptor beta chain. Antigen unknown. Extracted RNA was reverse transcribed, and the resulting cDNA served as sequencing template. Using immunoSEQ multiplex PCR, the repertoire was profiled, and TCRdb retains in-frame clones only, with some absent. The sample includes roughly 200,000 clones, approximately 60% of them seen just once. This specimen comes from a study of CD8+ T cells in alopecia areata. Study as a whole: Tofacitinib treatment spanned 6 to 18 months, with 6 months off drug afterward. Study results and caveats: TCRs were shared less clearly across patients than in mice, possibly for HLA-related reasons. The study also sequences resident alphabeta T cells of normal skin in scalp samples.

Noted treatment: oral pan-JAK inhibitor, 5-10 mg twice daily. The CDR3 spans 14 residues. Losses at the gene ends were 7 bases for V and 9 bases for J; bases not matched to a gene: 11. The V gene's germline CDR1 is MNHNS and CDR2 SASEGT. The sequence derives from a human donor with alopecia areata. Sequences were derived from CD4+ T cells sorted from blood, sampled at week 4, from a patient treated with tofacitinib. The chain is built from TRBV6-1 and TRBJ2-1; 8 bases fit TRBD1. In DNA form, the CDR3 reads TGTGCCAGCACCCCCTTGCAGGGGGCTATTGAGCAGTTCTTC. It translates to CASTPLQGAIEQFF.